These T cell receptor beta chains were read from a single sample in a study of blood T cell repertoires in COVID-19. The protocol was immunoSEQ multiplex PCR, while the TCRdb copy is restricted to in-frame clones and leaves out a portion. The table shows some 240,000 clones, with 81% occurring only once. The sample taken for sequencing was peripheral blood. Every receptor here comes from an elderly woman with COVID-19, enrolled during active disease. The CDR3 runs from the conserved cysteine through the conserved F or W. D genes are given only for firm matches. Clone size is not always given. Where it is, it says once, few, many or a class for expanded clones.

>TRBJ2-5|TRBV6-5|TRBD2|NA
TGTGCCACCTCGGTTGCGGGGGGGCTGGAGACCCAGTACTTC
CATSVAGGLETQYF
>TRBJ2-1|TRBV10-1|TRBD1|NA
TGCGCCAGCAGCCCCGGACAGGGCTTAGCTAAGCAGTTCTTC
CASSPGQGLAKQFF
>TRBJ1-5|TRBV6-2/TRBV6-3|NA|NA
TGTGCCAGCAGTTACTGGGAGGTCCGCAATCAGCCCCAGCATTTT
CASSYWEVRNQPQHF
>TRBJ2-3|TRBV7-9|TRBD2|NA
TGTGCCAGCAGCTCCCGGACTAGCGGGGAGTATCGAGATACGCAGTATTTT
CASSSRTSGEYRDTQYF
>TRBJ2-4|TRBV2|NA|NA
TGTGCCAGCAGTGAAGGAGGCAAAAACATTCAGTACTTC
CASSEGGKNIQYF
>TRBJ2-2|TRBV5-1|TRBD2|NA
TGCGCCAGCAGCTTGCAACTAGCGGCGAACACCGGGGAGCTGTTTTTT
CASSLQLAANTGELFF
>TRBJ1-1|TRBV6-1|NA|few
TGTGCCAGCAGTGAAGTTTCGGGGTTGGACACTGAAGCTTTCTTT
CASSEVSGLDTEAFF
>TRBJ1-1|TRBV2|NA|NA
TGTGCCAGCAGTGGCAGAGGTGGGAACACTGAAGCTTTCTTT
CASSGRGGNTEAFF
>TRBJ1-3|TRBV30|NA|NA
TGTGCCTGGAGGTGGGCCTCTGGAAACACCATATATTTT
CAWRWASGNTIYF
>TRBJ1-5|TRBV27|NA|once
TGTGCCAGCAGTTCCCAGGGGCCCAGGGGGCCCCAGCATTTT
CASSSQGPRGPQHF
>TRBJ2-1|TRBV18|NA|NA
TGTGCCAGCTCACCGCAGAGGGCCGCGAAGCAGTTCTTC
CASSPQRAAKQFF
>TRBJ2-1|TRBV24-1|TRBD1|NA
TGTGCCACCAGTTCCCGGGACAGCTACAATGAGCAGTTCTTC
CATSSRDSYNEQFF
>TRBJ2-5|TRBV5-1|NA|few
TGCGCCAGCAGCATCTCCAGGGGCGAAGAGACCCAGTACTTC
CASSISRGEETQYF
>TRBJ1-1|TRBV2|TRBD1|NA
TGTGCCAGCAGTGGTCAGGGGGTCATGAACACTGAAGCTTTCTTT
CASSGQGVMNTEAFF